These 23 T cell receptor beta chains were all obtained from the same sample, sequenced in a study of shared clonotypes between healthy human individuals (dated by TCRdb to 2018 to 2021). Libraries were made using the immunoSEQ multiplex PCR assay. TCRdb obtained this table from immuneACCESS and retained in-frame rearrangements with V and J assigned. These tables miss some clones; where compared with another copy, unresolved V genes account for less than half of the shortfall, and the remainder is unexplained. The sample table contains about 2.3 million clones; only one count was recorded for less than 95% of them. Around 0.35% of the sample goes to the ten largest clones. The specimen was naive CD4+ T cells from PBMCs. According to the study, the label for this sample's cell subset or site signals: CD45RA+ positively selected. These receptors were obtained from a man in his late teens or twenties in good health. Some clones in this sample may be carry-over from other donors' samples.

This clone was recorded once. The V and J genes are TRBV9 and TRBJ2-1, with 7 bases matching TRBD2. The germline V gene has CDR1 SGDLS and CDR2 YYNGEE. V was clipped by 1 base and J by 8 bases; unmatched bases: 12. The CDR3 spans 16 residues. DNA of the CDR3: TGTGCCAGCAGCGTATCCGGGGGAGGGGTCTGGGATGAGCAGTTCTTC. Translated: CASSVSGGGVWDEQFF.

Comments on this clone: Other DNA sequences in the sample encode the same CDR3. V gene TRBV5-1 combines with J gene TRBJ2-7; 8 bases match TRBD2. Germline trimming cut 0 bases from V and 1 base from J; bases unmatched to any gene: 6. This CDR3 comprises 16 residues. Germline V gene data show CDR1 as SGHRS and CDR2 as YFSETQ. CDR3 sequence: CASSLALAGVSYEQYF. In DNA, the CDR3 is TGCGCCAGCAGCTTGGCCCTAGCGGGTGTTTCCTACGAGCAGTACTTC.

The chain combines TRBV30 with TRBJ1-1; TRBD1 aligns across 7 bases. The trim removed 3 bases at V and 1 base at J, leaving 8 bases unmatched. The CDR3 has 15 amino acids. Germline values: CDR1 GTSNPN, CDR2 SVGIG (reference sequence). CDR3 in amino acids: CAWRAKGARNTEAFF. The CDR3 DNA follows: TGTGCCTGGAGAGCAAAGGGGGCCCGGAACACTGAAGCTTTCTTT.

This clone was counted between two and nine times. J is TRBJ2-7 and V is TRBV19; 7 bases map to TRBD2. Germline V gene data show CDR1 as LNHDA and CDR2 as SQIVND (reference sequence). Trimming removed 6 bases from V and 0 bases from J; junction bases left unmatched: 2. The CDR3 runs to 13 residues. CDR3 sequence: CASRGGSSYEQYF. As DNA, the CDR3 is TGTGCCAGTAGGGGAGGGAGCTCCTACGAGCAGTACTTC.

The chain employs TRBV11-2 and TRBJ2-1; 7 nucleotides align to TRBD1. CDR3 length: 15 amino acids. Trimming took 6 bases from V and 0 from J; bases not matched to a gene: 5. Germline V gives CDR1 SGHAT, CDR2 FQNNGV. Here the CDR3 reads CASRDRRSSYNEQFF. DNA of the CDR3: TGTGCCAGCAGGGACAGGAGGAGCTCCTACAATGAGCAGTTCTTC.

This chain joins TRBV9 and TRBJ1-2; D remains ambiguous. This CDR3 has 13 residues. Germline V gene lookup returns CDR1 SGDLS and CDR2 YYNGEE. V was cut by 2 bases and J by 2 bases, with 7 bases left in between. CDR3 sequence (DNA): TGTGCCAGCAGCGTTCAAGAAAACTATGGCTACACCTTC. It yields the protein CASSVQENYGYTF.

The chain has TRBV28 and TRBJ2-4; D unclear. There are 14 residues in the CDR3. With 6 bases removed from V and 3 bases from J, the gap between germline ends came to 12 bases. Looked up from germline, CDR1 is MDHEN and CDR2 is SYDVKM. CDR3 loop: CASSRVTFKNIQYF. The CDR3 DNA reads TGTGCCAGCAGCCGGGTTACCTTCAAAAACATTCAGTACTTC. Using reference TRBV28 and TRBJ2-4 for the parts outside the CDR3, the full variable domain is DVKVTQSSRYLVKRTGEKVFLECVQDMDHENMFWYRQDPGLGLRLIYFSYDVKMKEKGDIPEGYSVSREKKERFSLILESASTNQTSMYLCASSRVTFKNIQYFGAGTRLSVL.

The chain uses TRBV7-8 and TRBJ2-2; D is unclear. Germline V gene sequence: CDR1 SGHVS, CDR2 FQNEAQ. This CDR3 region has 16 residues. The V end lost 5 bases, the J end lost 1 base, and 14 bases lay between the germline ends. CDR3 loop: CASSVTRPQNTGELFF. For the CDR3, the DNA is TGTGCCAGCAGCGTTACAAGGCCCCAGAACACCGGGGAGCTGTTTTTT.

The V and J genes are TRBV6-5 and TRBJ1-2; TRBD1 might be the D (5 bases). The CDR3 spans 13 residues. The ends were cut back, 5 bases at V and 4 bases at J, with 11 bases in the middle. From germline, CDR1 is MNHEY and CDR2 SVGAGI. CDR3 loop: CASSLRDFYGYTF. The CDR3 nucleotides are TGTGCCAGCAGTCTCAGGGATTTCTATGGCTACACCTTC.

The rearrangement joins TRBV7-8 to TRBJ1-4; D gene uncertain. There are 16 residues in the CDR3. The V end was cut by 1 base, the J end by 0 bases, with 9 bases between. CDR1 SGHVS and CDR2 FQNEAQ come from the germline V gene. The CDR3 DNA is TGTGCCAGCAGCTTAGGACGGTTTGCAACTAATGAAAAACTGTTTTTT. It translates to CASSLGRFATNEKLFF.

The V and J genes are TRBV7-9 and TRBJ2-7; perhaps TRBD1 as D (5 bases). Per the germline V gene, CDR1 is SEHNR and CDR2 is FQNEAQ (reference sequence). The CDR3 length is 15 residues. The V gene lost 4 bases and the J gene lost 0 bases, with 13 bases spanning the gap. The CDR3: CASSSMGRYSYEQYF. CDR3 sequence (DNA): TGTGCCAGCAGCTCCATGGGGCGGTACTCCTACGAGCAGTACTTC.

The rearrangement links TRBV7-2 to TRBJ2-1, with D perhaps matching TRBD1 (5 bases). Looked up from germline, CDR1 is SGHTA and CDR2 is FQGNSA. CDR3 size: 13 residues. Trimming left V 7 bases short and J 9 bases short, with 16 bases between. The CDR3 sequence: CASTLLGRGEQFF. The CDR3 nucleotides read TGTGCCAGCACCCTTTTGGGAAGGGGTGAGCAGTTCTTC.

The CDR3 sequence: CASSLGLFGQLNTEAFF. For the CDR3, the DNA is TGTGCCAGCAGCTTGGGATTATTCGGACAGCTCAACACTGAAGCTTTCTTT. This chain connects TRBV5-4 to TRBJ1-1; possible D gene TRBD1, 6 bases. The length of the CDR3 is 17 residues. Trimming took off 0 bases at V and 2 bases at J, with 17 bases between the two ends. Germline CDR1 reads SGHNT; CDR2 reads YYREEE (reference sequence). Full variable domain (missing parts from reference TRBV5-4 and TRBJ1-1): ETGVTQSPTHLIKTRGQQVTLRCSSQSGHNTVSWYQQALGQGPQFIFQYYREEENGRGNFPPRFSGLQFPNYSSELNVNALELDDSALYLCASSLGLFGQLNTEAFFGQGTRLTVV.

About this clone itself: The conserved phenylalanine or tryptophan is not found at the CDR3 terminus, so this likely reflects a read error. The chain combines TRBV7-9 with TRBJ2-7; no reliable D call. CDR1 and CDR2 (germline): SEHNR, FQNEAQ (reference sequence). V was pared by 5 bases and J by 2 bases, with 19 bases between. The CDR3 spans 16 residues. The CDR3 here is CASSTSAGSYAYEQYS. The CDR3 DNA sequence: TGTGCCAGCAGCACCTCAGCCGGGTCCTACGCCTACGAGCAGTACTCC.

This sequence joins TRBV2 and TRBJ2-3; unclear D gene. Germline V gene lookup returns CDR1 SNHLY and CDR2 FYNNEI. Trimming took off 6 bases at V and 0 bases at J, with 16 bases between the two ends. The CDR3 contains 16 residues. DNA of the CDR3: TGTGCCAGCAGAAGCTTACAGAGAACTAGCACAGATACGCAGTATTTT. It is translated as CASRSLQRTSTDTQYF. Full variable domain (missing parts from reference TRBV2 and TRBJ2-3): EPEVTQTPSHQVTQMGQEVILRCVPISNHLYFYWYRQILGQKVEFLVSFYNNEISEKSEIFDDQFSVERPDGSNFTLKIRSTKLEDSAMYFCASRSLQRTSTDTQYFGPGTRLTVL.

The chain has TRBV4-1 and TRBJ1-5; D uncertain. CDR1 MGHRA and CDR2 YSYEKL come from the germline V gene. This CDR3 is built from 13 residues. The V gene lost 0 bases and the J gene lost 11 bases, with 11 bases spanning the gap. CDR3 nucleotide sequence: TGCGCCAGCAGCCAAGATGGGGTCGGTTCCCAGCATTTT. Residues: CASSQDGVGSQHF.

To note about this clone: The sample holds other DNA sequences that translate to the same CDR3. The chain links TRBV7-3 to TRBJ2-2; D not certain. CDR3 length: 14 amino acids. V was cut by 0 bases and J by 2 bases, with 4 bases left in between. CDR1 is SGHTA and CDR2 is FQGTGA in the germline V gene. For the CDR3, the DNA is TGTGCCAGCAGCTTAACGAGAAACACCGGGGAGCTGTTTTTT. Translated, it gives CASSLTRNTGELFF. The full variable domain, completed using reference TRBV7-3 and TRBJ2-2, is GAGVSQTPSNKVTEKGKYVELRCDPISGHTALYWYRQSLGQGPEFLIYFQGTGAADDSGLPNDRFFAVRPEGSVSTLKIQRTERGDSAVYLCASSLTRNTGELFFGEGSRLTVL.

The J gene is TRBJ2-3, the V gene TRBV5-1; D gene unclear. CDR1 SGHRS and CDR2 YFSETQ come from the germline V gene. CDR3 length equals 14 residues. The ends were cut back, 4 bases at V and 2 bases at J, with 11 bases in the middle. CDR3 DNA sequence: TGCGCCAGCAGCCCCGGACGGATCACAGATACGCAGTATTTT. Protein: CASSPGRITDTQYF.

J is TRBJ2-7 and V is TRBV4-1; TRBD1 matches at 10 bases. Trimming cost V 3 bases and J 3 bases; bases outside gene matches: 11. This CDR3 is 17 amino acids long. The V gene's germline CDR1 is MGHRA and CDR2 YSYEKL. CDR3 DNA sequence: TGCGCCAGCAGCCACATCATCAAGGGGGACAGGGGCTACGAGCAGTACTTC. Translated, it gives CASSHIIKGDRGYEQYF.

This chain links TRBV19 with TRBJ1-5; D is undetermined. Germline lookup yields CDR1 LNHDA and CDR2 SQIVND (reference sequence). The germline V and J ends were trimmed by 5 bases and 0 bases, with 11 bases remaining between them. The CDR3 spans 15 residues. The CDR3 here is CASSSLDYSNQPQHF. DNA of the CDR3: TGTGCCAGTAGTTCCCTCGATTATAGCAATCAGCCCCAGCATTTT.

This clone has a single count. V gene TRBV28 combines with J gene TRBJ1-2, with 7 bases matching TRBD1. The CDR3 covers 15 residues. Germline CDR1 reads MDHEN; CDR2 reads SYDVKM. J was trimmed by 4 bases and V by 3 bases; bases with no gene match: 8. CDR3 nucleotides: TGTGCCAGCAGTTTGGGACAGTCGAGGGGCTATGGCTACACCTTC. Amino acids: CASSLGQSRGYGYTF.

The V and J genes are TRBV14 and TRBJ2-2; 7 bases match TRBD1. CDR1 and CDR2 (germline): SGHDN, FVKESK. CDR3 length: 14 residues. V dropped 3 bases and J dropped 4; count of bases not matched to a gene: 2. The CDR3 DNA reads TGTGCCAGCAGCCAGCAGGGGGTCACCGGGGAGCTGTTTTTT. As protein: CASSQQGVTGELFF. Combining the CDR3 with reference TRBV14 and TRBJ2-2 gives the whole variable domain EAGVTQFPSHSVIEKGQTVTLRCDPISGHDNLYWYRRVMGKEIKFLLHFVKESKQDESGMPNNRFLAERTGGTYSTLKVQPAELEDSGVYFCASSQQGVTGELFFGEGSRLTVL.

Written as DNA, the CDR3 is TGTGCCAGCAGTTACTCGGGCCGGCGTTCTGCGACTTTCTTT. As protein: CASSYSGRRSATFF. V is TRBV6-6 and J is TRBJ1-1, with unresolved D. Germline V gene sequence: CDR1 MNHNY, CDR2 SVGAGI (reference sequence). This CDR3 contains 14 residues. Trimming shortened V by 0 bases and J by 12 bases, and 17 bases separated the two germline ends.